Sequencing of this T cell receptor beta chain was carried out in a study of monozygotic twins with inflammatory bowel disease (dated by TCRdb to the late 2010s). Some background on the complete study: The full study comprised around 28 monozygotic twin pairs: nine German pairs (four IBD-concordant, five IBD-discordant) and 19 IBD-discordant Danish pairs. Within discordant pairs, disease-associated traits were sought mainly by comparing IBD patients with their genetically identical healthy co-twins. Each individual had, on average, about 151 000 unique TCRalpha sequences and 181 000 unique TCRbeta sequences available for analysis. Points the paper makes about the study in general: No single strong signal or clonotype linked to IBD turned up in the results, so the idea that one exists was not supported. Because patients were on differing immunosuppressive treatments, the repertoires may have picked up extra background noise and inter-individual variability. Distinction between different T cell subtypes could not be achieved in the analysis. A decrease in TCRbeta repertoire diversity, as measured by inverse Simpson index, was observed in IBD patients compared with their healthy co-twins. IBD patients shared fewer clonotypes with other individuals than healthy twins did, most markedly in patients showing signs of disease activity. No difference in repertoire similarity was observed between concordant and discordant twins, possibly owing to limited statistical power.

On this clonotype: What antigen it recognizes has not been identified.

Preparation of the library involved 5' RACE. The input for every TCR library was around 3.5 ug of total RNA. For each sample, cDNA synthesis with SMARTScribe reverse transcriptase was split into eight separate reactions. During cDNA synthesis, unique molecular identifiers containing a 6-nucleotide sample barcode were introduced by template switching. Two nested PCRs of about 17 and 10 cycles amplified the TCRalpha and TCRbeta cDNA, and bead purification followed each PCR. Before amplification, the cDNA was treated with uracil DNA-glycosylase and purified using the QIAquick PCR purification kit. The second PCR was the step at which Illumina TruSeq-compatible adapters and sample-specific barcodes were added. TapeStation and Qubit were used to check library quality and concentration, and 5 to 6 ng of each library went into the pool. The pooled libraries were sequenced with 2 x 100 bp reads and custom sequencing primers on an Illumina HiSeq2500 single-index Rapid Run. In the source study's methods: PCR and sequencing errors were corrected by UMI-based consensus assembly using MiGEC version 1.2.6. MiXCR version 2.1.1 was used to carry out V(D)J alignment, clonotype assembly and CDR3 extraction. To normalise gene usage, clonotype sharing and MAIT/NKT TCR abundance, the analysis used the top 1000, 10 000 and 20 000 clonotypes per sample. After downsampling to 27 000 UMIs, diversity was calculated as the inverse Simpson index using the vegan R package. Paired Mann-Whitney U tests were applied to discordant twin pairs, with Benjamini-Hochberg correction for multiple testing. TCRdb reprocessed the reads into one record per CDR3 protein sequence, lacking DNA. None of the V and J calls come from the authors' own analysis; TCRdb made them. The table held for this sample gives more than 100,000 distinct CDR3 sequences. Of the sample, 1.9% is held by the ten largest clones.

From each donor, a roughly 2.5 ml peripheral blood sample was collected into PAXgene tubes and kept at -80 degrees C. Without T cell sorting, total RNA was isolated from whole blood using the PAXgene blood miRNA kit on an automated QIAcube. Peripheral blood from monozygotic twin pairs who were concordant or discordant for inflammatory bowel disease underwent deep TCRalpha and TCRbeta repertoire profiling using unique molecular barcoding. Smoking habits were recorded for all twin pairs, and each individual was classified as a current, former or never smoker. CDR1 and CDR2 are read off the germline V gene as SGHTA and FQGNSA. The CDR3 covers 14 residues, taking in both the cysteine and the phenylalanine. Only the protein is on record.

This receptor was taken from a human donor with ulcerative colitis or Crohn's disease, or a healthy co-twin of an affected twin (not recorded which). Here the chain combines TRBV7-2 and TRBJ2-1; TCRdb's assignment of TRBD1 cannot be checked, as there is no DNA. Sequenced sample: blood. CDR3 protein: CASSTSGGAYEQFF.